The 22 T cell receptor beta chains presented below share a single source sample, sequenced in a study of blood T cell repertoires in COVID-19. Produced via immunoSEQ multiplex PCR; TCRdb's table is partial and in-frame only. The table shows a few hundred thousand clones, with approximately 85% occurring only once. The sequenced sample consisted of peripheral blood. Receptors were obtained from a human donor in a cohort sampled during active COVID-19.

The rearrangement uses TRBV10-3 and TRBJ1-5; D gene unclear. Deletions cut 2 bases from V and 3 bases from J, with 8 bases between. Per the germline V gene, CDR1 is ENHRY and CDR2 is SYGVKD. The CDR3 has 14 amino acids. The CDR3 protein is CAISETHFNQPQHF. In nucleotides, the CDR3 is TGTGCCATCAGTGAGACACATTTCAATCAGCCCCAGCATTTT.

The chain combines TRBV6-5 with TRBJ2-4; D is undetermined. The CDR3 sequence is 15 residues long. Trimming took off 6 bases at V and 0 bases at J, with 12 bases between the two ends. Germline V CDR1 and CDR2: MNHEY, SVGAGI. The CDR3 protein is CASSPGHLAKNIQYF. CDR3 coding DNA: TGTGCCAGCAGCCCGGGTCATCTAGCCAAAAACATTCAGTACTTC.

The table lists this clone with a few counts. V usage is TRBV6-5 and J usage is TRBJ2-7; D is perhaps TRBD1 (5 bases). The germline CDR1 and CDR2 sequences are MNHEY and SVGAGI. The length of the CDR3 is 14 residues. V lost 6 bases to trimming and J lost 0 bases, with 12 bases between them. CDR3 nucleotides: TGTGCCAGCAGAATCATGACAGCCTCCTACGAGCAGTACTTC. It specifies CASRIMTASYEQYF.

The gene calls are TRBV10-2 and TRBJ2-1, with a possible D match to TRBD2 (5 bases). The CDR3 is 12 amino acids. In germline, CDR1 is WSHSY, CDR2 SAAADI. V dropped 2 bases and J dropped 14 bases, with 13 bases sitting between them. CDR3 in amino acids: CASSEELAEKFF. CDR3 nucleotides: TGCGCCAGCAGTGAGGAGCTAGCCGAGAAGTTCTTC.

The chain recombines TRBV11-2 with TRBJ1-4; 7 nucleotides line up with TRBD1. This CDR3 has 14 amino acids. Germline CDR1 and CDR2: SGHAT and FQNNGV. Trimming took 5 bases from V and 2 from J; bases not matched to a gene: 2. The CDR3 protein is CASSGGQTNEKLFF. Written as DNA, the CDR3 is TGTGCCAGCAGCGGGGGACAGACTAATGAAAAACTGTTTTTT.

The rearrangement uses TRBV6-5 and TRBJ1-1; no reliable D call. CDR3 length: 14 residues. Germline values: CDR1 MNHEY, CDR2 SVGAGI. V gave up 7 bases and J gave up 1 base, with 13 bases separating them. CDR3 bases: TGTGCCAGCACCTCGATCCAGGCGAACACTGAAGCTTTCTTT. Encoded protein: CASTSIQANTEAFF.

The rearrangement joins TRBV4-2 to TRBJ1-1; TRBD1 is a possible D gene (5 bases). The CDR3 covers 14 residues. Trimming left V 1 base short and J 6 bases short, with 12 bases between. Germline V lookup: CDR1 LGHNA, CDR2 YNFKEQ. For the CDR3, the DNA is TGTGCCAGCAGCCAAGGGGGCTTAGAGCCTGAAGCTTTCTTT. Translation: CASSQGGLEPEAFF.

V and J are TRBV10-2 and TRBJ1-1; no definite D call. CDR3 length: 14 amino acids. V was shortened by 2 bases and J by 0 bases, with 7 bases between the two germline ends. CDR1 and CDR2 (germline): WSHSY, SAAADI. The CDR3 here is CASSEPGLNTEAFF. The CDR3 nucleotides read TGCGCCAGCAGTGAGCCCGGTTTGAACACTGAAGCTTTCTTT.

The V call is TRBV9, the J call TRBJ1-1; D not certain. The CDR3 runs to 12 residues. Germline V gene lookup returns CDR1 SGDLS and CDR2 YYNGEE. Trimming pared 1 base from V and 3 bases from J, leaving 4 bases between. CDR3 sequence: CASSVWHTEAFF. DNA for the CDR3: TGTGCCAGCAGCGTATGGCACACTGAAGCTTTCTTT.

The chain's CDR3 is CASIRLAYNEQFF. In DNA form, the CDR3 reads TGTGCCAGCATTAGGCTAGCGTACAATGAGCAGTTCTTC. This chain connects TRBV6-5 to TRBJ2-1; a weak D match, TRBD2 (6 bases). This CDR3 is 13 amino acids long. CDR1 is MNHEY, CDR2 SVGAGI, per germline. Trimming took 7 bases from V and 4 from J, leaving 11 bases between them.

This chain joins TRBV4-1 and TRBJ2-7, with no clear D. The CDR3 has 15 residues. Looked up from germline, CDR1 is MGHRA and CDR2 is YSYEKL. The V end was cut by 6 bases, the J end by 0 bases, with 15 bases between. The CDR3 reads CASRYGEENSYEQYF. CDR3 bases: TGCGCCAGCAGGTACGGCGAGGAAAACTCCTACGAGCAGTACTTC.

The CDR3 region has the DNA TGTGCCAGCAGTAACCGGGACAGGGCGGGAAACACCATATATTTT. Protein product: CASSNRDRAGNTIYF. The V call is TRBV3-1 (or the pseudogene TRBV3-2), the J call TRBJ1-3, with 9 bases matching TRBD1. Per the germline V gene, CDR1 is LGHDT and CDR2 is YNNKEL (reference sequence). The CDR3 is 15 amino acids. With V trimmed by 6 bases and J by 4 bases, 7 bases remained unmatched.

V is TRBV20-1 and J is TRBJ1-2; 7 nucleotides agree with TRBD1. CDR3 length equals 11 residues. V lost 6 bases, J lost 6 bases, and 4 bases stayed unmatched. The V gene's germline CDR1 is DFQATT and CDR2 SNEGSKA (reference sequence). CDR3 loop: CSAQGVHGYTF. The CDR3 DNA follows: TGCAGTGCCCAGGGGGTTCATGGCTACACCTTC.

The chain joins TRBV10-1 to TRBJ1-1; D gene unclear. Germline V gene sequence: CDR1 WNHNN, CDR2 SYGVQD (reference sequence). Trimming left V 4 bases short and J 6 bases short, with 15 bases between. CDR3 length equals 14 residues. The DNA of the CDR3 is TGCGCCAGCAGTGGCACCGCCTCTCTAGCTGAAGCTTTCTTT. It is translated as CASSGTASLAEAFF.

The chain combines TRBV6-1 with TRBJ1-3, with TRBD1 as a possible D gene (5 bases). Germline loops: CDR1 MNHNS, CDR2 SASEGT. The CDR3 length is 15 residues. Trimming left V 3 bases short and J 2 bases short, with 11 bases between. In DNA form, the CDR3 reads TGTGCCAGCAGTGAGGGGGGATCCACTGGAAACACCATATATTTT. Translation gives CASSEGGSTGNTIYF.

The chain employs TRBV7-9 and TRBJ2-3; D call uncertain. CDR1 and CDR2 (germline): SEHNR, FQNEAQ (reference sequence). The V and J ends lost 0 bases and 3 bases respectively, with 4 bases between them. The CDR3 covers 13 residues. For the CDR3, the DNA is TGTGCCAGCAGCTTAGCCCTGACAGATACGCAGTATTTT. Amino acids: CASSLALTDTQYF.

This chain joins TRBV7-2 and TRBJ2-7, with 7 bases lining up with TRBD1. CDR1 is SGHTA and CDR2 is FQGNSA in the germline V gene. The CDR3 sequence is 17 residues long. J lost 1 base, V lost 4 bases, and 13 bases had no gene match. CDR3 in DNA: TGTGCCAGCAGCTCGGAAACACCGGGACAGAAATCCTACGAGCAGTACTTC. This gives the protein CASSSETPGQKSYEQYF.

CDR3 bases: TGTGCCAGCAATCGCAGCTATGGCTACACCTTC. Encoded protein: CASNRSYGYTF. The rearrangement uses TRBV27 and TRBJ1-2, with unresolved D. The CDR3 runs 11 residues. The germline V gene has CDR1 MNHEY and CDR2 SMNVEV (reference sequence). The ends were cut back, 7 bases at V and 4 bases at J, with 7 bases in the middle.

For the CDR3, the DNA is TGTGCCAGCAGTGACTCGACTTTCAGCGGCTATGGCTACACCTTC. Its translation is CASSDSTFSGYGYTF. The chain uses TRBV6-4 and TRBJ1-2, with D unresolved. The V end lost 0 bases, the J end lost 4 bases, and 12 bases lay between the germline ends. The germline gives CDR1 MRHNA, CDR2 SNTAGT. There are 15 residues in the CDR3.

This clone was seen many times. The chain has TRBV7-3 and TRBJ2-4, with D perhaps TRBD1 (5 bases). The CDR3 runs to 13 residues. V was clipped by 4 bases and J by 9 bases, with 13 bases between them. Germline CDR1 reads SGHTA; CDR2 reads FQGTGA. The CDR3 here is CASSSTDKGIQYF. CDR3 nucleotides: TGTGCCAGCAGCTCGACAGACAAAGGCATTCAGTACTTC.

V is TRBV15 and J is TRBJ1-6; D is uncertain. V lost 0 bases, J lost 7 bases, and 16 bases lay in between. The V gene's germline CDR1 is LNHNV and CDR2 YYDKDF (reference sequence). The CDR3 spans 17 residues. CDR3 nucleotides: TGTGCCACCAGCAGAGATAAAGTGGGAGGGCGGAATTCACCCCTCCACTTT. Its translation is CATSRDKVGGRNSPLHF.

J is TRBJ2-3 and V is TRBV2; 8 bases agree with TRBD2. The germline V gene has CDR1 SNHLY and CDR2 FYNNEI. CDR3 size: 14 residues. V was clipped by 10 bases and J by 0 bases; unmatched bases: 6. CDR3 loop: CAISTSDSTDTQYF. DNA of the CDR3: TGTGCCATCTCGACTAGCGACAGCACAGATACGCAGTATTTT.